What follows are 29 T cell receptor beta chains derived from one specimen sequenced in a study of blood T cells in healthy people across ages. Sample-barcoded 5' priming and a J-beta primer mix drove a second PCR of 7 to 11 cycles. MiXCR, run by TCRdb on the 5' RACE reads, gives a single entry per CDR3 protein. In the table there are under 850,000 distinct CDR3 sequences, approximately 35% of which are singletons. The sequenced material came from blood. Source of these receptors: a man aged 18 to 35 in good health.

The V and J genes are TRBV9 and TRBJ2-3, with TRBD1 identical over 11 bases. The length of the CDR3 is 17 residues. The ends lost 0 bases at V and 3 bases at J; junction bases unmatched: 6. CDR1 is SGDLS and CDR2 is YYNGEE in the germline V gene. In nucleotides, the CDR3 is TGTGCCAGCAGCGTAGAGCTTGGGACAGGGGGAACAGATACGCAGTATTTT. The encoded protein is CASSVELGTGGTDTQYF. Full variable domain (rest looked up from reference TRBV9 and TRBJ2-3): DSGVTQTPKHLITATGQRVTLRCSPRSGDLSVYWYQQSLDQGLQFLIQYYNGEERAKGNILERFSAQQFPDLHSELNLSSLELGDSALYFCASSVELGTGGTDTQYFGPGTRLTVL.

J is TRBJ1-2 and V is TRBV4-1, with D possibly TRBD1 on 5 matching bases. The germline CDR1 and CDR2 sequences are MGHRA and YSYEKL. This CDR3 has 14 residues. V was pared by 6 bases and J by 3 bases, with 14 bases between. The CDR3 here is CASSGASGYYGYTF. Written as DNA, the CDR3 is TGCGCCAGCAGTGGGGCCTCGGGGTACTATGGCTACACCTTC.

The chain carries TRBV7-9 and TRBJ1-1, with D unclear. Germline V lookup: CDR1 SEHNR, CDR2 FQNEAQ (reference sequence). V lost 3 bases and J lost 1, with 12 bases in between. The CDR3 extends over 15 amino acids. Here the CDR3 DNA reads TGTGCCAGCAGCTTCAACAGTGATACGAACACTGAAGCTTTCTTT. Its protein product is CASSFNSDTNTEAFF. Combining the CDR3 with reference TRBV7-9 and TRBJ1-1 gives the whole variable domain DTGVSQNPRHKITKRGQNVTFRCDPISEHNRLYWYRQTLGQGPEFLTYFQNEAQLEKSRLLSDRFSAERPKGSFSTLEIQRTEQGDSAMYLCASSFNSDTNTEAFFGQGTRLTVV.

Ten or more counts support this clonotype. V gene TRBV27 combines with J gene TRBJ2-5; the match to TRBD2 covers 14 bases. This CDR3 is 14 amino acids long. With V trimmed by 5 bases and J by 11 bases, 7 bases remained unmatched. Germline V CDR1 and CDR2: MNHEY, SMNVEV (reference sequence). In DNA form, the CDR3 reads TGTGCCAGCAGTGGGACTAGCGGGGGTGTGGAGCAGTACTTC. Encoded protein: CASSGTSGGVEQYF.

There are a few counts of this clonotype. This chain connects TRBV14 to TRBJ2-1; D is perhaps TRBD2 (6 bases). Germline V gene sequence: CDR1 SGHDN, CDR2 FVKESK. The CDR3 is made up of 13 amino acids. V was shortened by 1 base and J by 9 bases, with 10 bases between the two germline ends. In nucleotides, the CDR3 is TGTGCCAGCAGCCAAGTGCGGCGGGGTGAGCAGTTCTTC. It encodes CASSQVRRGEQFF.

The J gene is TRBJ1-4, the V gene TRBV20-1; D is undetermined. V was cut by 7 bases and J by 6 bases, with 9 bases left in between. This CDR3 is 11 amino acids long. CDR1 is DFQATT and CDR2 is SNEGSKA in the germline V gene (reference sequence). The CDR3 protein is CSGRADEKLFF. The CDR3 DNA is TGCAGTGGGAGGGCCGATGAAAAACTGTTTTTT.

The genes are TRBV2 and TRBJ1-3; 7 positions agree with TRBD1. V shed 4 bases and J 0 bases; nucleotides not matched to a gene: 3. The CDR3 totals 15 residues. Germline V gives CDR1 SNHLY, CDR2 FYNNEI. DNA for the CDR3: TGTGCCAGCAGTGGGACAGGACGCTCTGGAAACACCATATATTTT. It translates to CASSGTGRSGNTIYF.

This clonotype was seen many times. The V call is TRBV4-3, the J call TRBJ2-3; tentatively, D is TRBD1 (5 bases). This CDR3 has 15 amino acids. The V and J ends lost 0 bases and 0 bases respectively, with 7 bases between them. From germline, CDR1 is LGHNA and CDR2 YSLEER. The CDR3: CASSQDRASTDTQYF. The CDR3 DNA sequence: TGCGCCAGCAGCCAAGACAGGGCTAGCACAGATACGCAGTATTTT.

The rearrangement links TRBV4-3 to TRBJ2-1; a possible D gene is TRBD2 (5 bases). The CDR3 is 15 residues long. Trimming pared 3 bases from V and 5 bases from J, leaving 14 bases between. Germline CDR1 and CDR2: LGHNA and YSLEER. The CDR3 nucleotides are TGCGCCAGCAGCCAGTTATCAAGCGGTCACAATGAGCAGTTCTTC. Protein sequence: CASSQLSSGHNEQFF.

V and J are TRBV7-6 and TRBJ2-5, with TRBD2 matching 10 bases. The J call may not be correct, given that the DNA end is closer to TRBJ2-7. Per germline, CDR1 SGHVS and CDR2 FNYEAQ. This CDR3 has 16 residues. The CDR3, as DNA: TGTGCCAGCAGCTTAGTGTCACTAGCGGGGCGGGTCGAGCAGTACTTC. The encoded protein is CASSLVSLAGRVEQYF.

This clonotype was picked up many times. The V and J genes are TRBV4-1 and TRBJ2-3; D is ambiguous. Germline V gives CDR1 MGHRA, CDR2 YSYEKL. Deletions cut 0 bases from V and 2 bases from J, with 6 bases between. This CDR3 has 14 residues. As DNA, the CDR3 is TGCGCCAGCAGCCAAGAGGTCTACACAGATACGCAGTATTTT. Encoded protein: CASSQEVYTDTQYF.

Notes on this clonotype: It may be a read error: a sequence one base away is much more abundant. CDR3 loop: CASSLPQLSYEQDF. As DNA, the CDR3 is TGTGCCAGCAGCTTACCGCAGCTATCCTACGAGCAGGACTTC. The chain employs TRBV7-2 and TRBJ2-7; D is unresolved. CDR1 SGHTA and CDR2 FQGNSA come from the germline V gene. The CDR3 is 14 residues long.

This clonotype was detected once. The CDR3 bases are TGCGCCAGCAGCTTAGAATCACGCGAGAATTCACCCCTCCACTTT. Encoded protein: CASSLESRENSPLHF. This sequence joins TRBV5-1 and TRBJ1-6; no clear D gene. V lost 2 bases, J lost 7 bases, and 13 bases lay in between. Germline V gene sequence: CDR1 SGHRS, CDR2 YFSETQ. This CDR3 spans 15 amino acids. Using reference TRBV5-1 and TRBJ1-6 for the parts outside the CDR3, the full variable domain is KAGVTQTPRYLIKTRGQQVTLSCSPISGHRSVSWYQQTPGQGLQFLFEYFSETQRNKGNFPGRFSGRQFSNSRSEMNVSTLELGDSALYLCASSLESRENSPLHFGNGTRLTVT.

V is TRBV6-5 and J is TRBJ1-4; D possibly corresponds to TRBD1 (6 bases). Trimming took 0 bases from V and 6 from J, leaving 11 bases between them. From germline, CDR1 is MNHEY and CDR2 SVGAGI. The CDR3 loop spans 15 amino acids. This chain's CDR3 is CASSYSAGVDEKLFF. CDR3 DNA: TGTGCCAGCAGTTACTCAGCAGGGGTAGATGAAAAACTGTTTTTT.

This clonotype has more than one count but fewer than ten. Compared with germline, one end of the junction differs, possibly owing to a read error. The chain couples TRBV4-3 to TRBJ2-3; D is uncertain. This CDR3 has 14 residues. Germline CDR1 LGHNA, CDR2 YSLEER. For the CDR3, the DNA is TGCGCCAGCAGCCAAGATCGGAGCACAGATGCGCAGTATTTT. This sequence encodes CASSQDRSTDAQYF.

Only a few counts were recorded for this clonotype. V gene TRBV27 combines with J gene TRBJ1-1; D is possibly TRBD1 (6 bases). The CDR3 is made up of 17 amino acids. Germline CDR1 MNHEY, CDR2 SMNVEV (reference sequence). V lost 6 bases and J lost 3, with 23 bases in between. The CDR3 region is CASRGGQAPSLYTEAFF. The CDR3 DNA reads TGTGCCAGCAGGGGGGGGCAGGCGCCTTCTCTGTACACTGAAGCTTTCTTT.

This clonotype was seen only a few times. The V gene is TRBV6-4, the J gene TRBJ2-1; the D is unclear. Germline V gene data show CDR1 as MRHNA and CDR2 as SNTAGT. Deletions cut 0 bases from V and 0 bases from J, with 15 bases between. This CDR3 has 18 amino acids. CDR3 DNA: TGTGCCAGCAGTGACTCAGGTGGGTGGCCCAGCTCCTACAATGAGCAGTTCTTC. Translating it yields CASSDSGGWPSSYNEQFF.

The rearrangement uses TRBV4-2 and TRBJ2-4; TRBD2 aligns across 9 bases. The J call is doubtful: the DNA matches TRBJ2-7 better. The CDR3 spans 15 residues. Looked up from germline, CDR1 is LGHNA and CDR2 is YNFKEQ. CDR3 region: CASSVGAGGSYEQYF. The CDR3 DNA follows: TGTGCCAGCAGCGTAGGGGCGGGGGGGTCCTACGAGCAGTACTTC.

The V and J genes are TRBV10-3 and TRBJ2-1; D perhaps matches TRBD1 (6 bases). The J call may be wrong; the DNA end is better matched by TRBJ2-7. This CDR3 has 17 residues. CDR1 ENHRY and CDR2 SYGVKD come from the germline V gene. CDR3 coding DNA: TGTGCCATCAGTGAGTCGGGGGCACCGAGCTCCTACAATGAGCAGTACTTC. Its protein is CAISESGAPSSYNEQYF.

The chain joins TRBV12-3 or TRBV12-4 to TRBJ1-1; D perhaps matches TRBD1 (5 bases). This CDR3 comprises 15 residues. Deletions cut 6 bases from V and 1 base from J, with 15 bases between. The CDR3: CASSPDRTRNTEAFF. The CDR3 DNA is TGTGCCAGCAGCCCCGACAGAACACGGAACACTGAAGCTTTCTTT.

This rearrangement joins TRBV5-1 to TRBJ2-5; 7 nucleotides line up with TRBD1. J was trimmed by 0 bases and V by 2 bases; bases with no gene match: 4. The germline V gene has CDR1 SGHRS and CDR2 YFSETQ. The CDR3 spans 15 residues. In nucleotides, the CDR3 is TGCGCCAGCAGCTTATACGACAGGGACCAAGAGACCCAGTACTTC. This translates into CASSLYDRDQETQYF.

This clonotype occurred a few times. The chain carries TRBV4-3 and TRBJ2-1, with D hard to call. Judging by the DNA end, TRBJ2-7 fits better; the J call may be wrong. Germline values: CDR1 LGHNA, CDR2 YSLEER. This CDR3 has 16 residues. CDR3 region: CASSQDAGNVYNEQYF. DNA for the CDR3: TGCGCCAGCAGCCAAGATGCAGGAAACGTTTACAATGAGCAGTACTTC.

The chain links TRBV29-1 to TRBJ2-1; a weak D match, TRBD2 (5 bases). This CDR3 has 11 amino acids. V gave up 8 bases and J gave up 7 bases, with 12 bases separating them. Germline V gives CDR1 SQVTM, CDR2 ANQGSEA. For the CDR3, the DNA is TGCAGCCCGACTAAGGGAAATGAGCAGTTCTTC. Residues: CSPTKGNEQFF.

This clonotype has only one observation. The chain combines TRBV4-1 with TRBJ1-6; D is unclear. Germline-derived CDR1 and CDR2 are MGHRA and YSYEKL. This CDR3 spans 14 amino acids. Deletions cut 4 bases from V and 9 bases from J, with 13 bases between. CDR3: CASSPDTTSSPLHF. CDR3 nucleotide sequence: TGCGCCAGCAGCCCAGACACAACTTCTTCACCCCTCCACTTT.

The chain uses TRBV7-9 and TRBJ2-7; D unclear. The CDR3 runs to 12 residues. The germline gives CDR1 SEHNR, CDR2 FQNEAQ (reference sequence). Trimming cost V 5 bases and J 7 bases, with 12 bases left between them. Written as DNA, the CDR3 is TGTGCCAGCAGCCCCGCCCACAATGAGCAGTACTTC. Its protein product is CASSPAHNEQYF. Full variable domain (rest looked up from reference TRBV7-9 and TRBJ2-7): DTGVSQNPRHKITKRGQNVTFRCDPISEHNRLYWYRQTLGQGPEFLTYFQNEAQLEKSRLLSDRFSAERPKGSFSTLEIQRTEQGDSAMYLCASSPAHNEQYFGPGTRLTVT.

The CDR3 nucleotides read TGCGCCAGCAGCCAAGATGGCGGGAACCGTGGGGCTTATGGCTACACCTTC. This encodes CASSQDGGNRGAYGYTF. The chain recombines TRBV4-3 with TRBJ1-2; tentatively, D is TRBD1 (5 bases). V was pared by 0 bases and J by 5 bases, with 19 bases between. CDR3 size: 17 residues. Germline CDR1 is LGHNA and CDR2 is YSLEER.

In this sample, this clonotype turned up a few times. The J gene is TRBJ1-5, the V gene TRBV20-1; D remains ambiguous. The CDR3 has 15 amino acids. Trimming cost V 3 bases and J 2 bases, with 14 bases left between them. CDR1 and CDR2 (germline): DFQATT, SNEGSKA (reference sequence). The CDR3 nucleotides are TGCAGTGCTAGGGGTGGCTTTGGGGGCAATCAGCCCCAGCATTTT. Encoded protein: CSARGGFGGNQPQHF.

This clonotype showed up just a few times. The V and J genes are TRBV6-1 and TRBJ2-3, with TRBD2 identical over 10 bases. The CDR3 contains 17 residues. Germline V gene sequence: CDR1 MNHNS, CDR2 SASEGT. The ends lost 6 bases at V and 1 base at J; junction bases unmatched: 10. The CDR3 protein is CASSQLTTSGRTDTQYF. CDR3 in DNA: TGTGCCAGCAGCCAACTCACGACTAGCGGGCGCACAGATACGCAGTATTTT.

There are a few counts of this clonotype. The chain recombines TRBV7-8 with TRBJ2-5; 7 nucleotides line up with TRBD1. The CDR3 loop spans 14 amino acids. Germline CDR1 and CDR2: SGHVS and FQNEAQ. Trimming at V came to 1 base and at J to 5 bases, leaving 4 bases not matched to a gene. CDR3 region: CASSLDTGVETQYF. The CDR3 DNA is TGTGCCAGCAGCTTAGATACAGGGGTGGAGACCCAGTACTTC.